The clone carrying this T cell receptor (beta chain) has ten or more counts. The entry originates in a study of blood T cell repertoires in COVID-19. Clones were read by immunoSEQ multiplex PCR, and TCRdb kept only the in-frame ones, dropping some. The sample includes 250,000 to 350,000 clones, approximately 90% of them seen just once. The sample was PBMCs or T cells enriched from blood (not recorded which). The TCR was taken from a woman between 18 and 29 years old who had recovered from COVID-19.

The CDR3 loop is CATSDNRESTYEQYF. DNA of the CDR3: TGTGCCACCAGTGACAACAGGGAGAGTACCTACGAGCAGTACTTC. The chain uses TRBV24-1 and TRBJ2-7; D might be TRBD1 (6 bases). Trimming left V 4 bases short and J 2 bases short, with 14 bases between. Germline CDR1 KGHDR, CDR2 SFDVKD. This CDR3 region has 15 residues.